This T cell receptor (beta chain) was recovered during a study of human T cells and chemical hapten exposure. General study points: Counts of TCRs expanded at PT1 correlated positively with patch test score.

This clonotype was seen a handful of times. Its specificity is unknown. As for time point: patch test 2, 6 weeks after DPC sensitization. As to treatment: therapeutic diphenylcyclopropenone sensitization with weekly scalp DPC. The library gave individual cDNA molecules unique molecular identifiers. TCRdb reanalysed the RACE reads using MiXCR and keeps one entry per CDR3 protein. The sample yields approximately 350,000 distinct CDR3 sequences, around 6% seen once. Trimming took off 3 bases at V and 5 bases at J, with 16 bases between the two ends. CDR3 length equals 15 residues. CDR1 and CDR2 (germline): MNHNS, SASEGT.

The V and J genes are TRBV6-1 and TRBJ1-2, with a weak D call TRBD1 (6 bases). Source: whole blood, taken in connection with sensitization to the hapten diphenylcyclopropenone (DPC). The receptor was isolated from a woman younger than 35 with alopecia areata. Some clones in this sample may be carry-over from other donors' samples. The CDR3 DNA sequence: TGTGCCAGCAGTGAGCCAGGGGCCTTACCTTATGGCTACACCTTC. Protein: CASSEPGALPYGYTF.